This T cell receptor (beta chain) was identified during a study of memory CD4+ T cells and cytomegalovirus serostatus. Study-level points and caveats: A US-trained random forest predicted CMV serostatus with median AUC approximately 0.9.

Germline V gene sequence: CDR1 SGHRS, CDR2 YFSETQ. The CDR3 has 14 amino acids. Trimming took 1 base from V and 4 from J, leaving 11 bases between them. Regarding this clone: The target antigen is unknown.

The sort gate was single viable CD3+CD4+CD8-CD45RO+ cells for memory CD4+ T cells. Assay: immunoSEQ multiplex PCR; the TCRdb copy retains only in-frame clones and omits some. The profile covers 55,000 to 75,000 clones, with roughly four fifths appearing a single time and around 0.9% taken by the ten largest. This chain connects TRBV5-1 to TRBJ1-1; unclear D gene. The sequence came from an adult in good health and CMV-seronegative. The sample comprised memory CD4+ T cells from blood. The CDR3 DNA sequence: TGCGCCAGCAGCTTGACGGGCTTCGGCACTGAAGCTTTCTTT. Its protein is CASSLTGFGTEAFF.